The entry below gives a single T cell receptor (beta chain) sequence along with its context. Its antigen is not yet known. No much larger clonotype is one base removed from it; base qualities were not supplied. The sample belongs to a study of PD-1 blockade in classical Hodgkin lymphoma (TCRdb year 2020). Background for the entire study: Nivolumab dosing was 3 mg/kg intravenously every 2 weeks, continuing until either disease progression or unacceptable toxicity. A peripheral blood immune signature of response to PD-1 blockade in classical Hodgkin lymphoma was defined using TCR beta sequencing and CyTOF.

The sample's time point, from its label and the paper: cycle 1 day 1 (C1D1), immediately before nivolumab initiation. All trial patients had relapsed after autologous stem cell transplantation, with cohorts A, B and C differing in prior brentuximab vedotin exposure. CD4+ T cells were purified from thawed PBMCs by magnetic negative selection with a Miltenyi CD4+ T cell isolation kit. The trial cohort included fewer than 60 patients with relapsed/refractory classical Hodgkin lymphoma, and each patient had a best overall response of complete response, partial response or progressive disease. In the multi-cohort phase II CheckMate 205 trial, trial patients received single-agent nivolumab. An independent review committee assessed best overall response by applying the 2007 International Working Group response criteria. Trial PBMCs were collected immediately before nivolumab initiation (C1D1) and during therapy at cycle 2 day 1 and cycle 4 day 1. After peripheral blood was drawn into 8 mL Vacutainer Cell Preparation Tubes, PBMCs were isolated by centrifugation and then cryopreserved. Purified CD4+ and CD8+ fractions were generated only in cases for which an additional PBMC sample was available. Magnetically labelled cells were removed on LS columns in a quadroMACS separator, and the flow-through was retained as the purified fraction.

The study at large found these results: By C4D1, a significant rise was seen in CD4+ TCR diversity but not in CD8+ TCR diversity (p=0.0027 vs p=0.16), and the rise was most apparent among complete responders (p=0.02). The study was limited to a single clinical trial cohort, and causes of repertoire differences, possibly disease activity or prior therapy, remained undefined. Trial patients with a complete response had baseline diversity similar to that of newly diagnosed patients, while partial responders and progressors had significantly lower diversity. Baseline TCR diversity was reported to be lower in newly diagnosed patients than in healthy donors, and even lower in relapsed/refractory patients. Diversity was lower in patients who began nivolumab less than 1 year after ASCT, so these patients were left out of later analyses to avoid confounding by immune reconstitution.

The V end loses 6 bases and the J end loses 4 bases, and a stretch of 19 bases separates them. As encoded in the germline V gene, CDR1 is SQVTM while CDR2 is ANQGSEA. The CDR3 runs 14 amino acids, cysteine and phenylalanine included. The retained sequence is limited to the CDR3, 42 bases, with the frame set at the first base. The Qiagen DNeasy kit was used to extract genomic DNA from unsorted PBMCs and from the negatively selected CD4+ and CD8+ fractions. TCR beta CDR3 regions were amplified by immunoSEQ multiplex PCR using primers annealing to V and J segments. A synthetic immune receptor repertoire was used to minimize amplification bias, and remaining bias was computationally removed after sequencing. Per the original workflow: Custom Python scripts were used to quantify repertoire diversity as the Shannon entropy index. Unsorted, CD4+ and CD8+ repertoires were analyzed separately, except for combined analyses in which CD4+ and CD8+ sequences were merged in silico. Clonal expansion was defined as a frequency increase of at least 2-fold after treatment compared with C1D1, and clones undetected at baseline were assigned a pseudocount of 0.5. Singleton clones were defined as clones with 0 or 1 copy at C1D1, and non-singleton clones were defined as clones with 2 or more copies. Clones expanded in unsorted samples were assigned a CD4+, CD8+ or unknown annotation through matching of protein sequences in sorted samples from the same patient. Wilcoxon tests were applied to paired samples to test diversity changes from C1D1 to C4D1. Held by TCRdb, this immuneACCESS table contains in-frame sequences only and omits some clones. Under half of the omission traces to an unresolved V gene where checked; the cause of the rest is unknown. D and trimming were read from the DNA, whereas the V and J calls and clone size are those reported in that table. The sample table lists around 9,200 clones, 80% to 85% of them with a count of one. The top ten hold about 12% of the sample.

The source is a human donor with classical Hodgkin lymphoma. This receptor chain uses TRBV29-1 and TRBJ2-7, with a tentative D gene TRBD1 over 7 matching bases. The specimen comprised CD4+ T cells from blood, sampled at baseline. CDR3 region: CSVATTRGRYEQYF. The sequence in DNA is TGCAGCGTCGCCACGACTAGGGGGCGTTACGAGCAGTACTTC.